Listed here are 8 T cell receptor beta chains from one sample, sequenced in a study of graft-versus-host responses after intestinal transplantation. TCRdb's table, derived via immunoSEQ multiplex PCR, lists solely in-frame clones and lacks some. The sample contains about 15,000 clones, more than 25% of which appear only once. The material sequenced was alloreactive CD4+ T cells from a mixed lymphocyte reaction culture, taken before intestinal transplant. Indicated subset: CFSE-low proliferating T cells sorted from roughly 6-day pre-transplant mixed lymphocyte reaction (GvH or HvG direction). These receptors all come from a human patient who received an intestinal transplant.

The V and J genes are TRBV5-1 and TRBJ1-4, with 11 bases fitting TRBD1. Germline CDR1 is SGHRS and CDR2 is YFSETQ. The CDR3 runs 15 residues. V shed 2 bases and J 6 bases; nucleotides not matched to a gene: 3. CDR3 region: CASSLRTGGDEKLFF. Here the CDR3 DNA reads TGCGCCAGCAGCTTACGGACAGGGGGCGATGAAAAACTGTTTTTT. Full variable domain (outside the CDR3, taken from reference TRBV5-1 and TRBJ1-4): KAGVTQTPRYLIKTRGQQVTLSCSPISGHRSVSWYQQTPGQGLQFLFEYFSETQRNKGNFPGRFSGRQFSNSRSEMNVSTLELGDSALYLCASSLRTGGDEKLFFGSGTQLSVL.

This clone is medium-sized in the sample. In the same sample, other DNA sequences code for this CDR3. The chain is built from TRBV7-9 and TRBJ1-6; D not resolved. The ends were cut back, 1 base at V and 3 bases at J, with 4 bases in the middle. Looked up from germline, CDR1 is SEHNR and CDR2 is FQNEAQ (reference sequence). The CDR3 extends over 14 amino acids. The chain's CDR3 is CASSLGNYNSPLHF. The CDR3 DNA is TGTGCCAGCAGCTTAGGGAACTATAATTCACCCCTCCACTTT. The full variable domain, completed using reference TRBV7-9 and TRBJ1-6, is DTGVSQNPRHKITKRGQNVTFRCDPISEHNRLYWYRQTLGQGPEFLTYFQNEAQLEKSRLLSDRFSAERPKGSFSTLEIQRTEQGDSAMYLCASSLGNYNSPLHFGNGTRLTVT.

The table lists this clone with a few counts. This chain uses TRBV5-4 with TRBJ2-5; D gene ambiguous. The germline gives CDR1 SGHNT, CDR2 YYREEE (reference sequence). The CDR3 loop spans 12 amino acids. Trimming removed 2 bases at V and 1 base at J, with 3 bases between. The CDR3 nucleotides read TGTGCCAGCAGCTTCTTCCAAGAGACCCAGTACTTC. It yields the protein CASSFFQETQYF.

DNA of the CDR3: TGTGCCAGCAGTTCGTCTGGCGGGAGGTCAGATACGCAGTATTTT. It yields the protein CASSSSGGRSDTQYF. This sequence joins TRBV6-5 and TRBJ2-3, with TRBD2 matching over 8 bases. The junction had 7 bases not matched to a gene; V was cut back by 4 bases and J by 4 bases. Germline CDR1 MNHEY, CDR2 SVGAGI. CDR3 size: 15 residues.

The V call is TRBV19, the J call TRBJ2-1, with 10 bases that match TRBD2. Germline V gene data show CDR1 as LNHDA and CDR2 as SQIVND (reference sequence). The CDR3 sequence is 16 residues long. Trimming at V came to 3 bases and at J to 3 bases, leaving 5 bases not matched to a gene. The CDR3 loop reads CASSIFASGSYNEQFF. As DNA, the CDR3 is TGTGCCAGTAGTATCTTCGCTAGCGGGAGCTACAATGAGCAGTTCTTC.

By share, this clone ranks as medium-sized. The genes are TRBV2 and TRBJ1-5, with D tentatively TRBD1 (5 bases). V lost 10 bases, J lost 6 bases, and 19 bases lay in between. The germline V gene has CDR1 SNHLY and CDR2 FYNNEI. The CDR3 contains 14 residues. The CDR3 DNA reads as TGTGCCACCTCTGGGGCTGAAGCGAGTCAGCCCCAGCATTTT. Protein sequence: CATSGAEASQPQHF. Combining the CDR3 with reference TRBV2 and TRBJ1-5 gives the whole variable domain EPEVTQTPSHQVTQMGQEVILRCVPISNHLYFYWYRQILGQKVEFLVSFYNNEISEKSEIFDDQFSVERPDGSNFTLKIRSTKLEDSAMYFCATSGAEASQPQHFGDGTRLSIL.

The chain uses TRBV12-5 and TRBJ2-5; D is uncertain. Trimming stripped 5 bases from V and 5 bases from J, with 6 bases between. Germline lookup yields CDR1 LGHNT and CDR2 FRNRAP. This CDR3 has 11 amino acids. In DNA, the CDR3 is TGTGCTAGTGGTGTCTGGGAGACCCAGTACTTC. Amino acid sequence: CASGVWETQYF. The entire variable domain, with the rest obtained from reference TRBV12-5 and TRBJ2-5, is as follows: DARVTQTPRHKVTEMGQEVTMRCQPILGHNTVFWYRQTMMQGLELLAYFRNRAPLDDSGMPKDRFSAEMPDATLATLKIQPSEPRDSAVYFCASGVWETQYFGPGTRLLVL.

This clone has ten or more counts. The rearrangement joins TRBV7-9 to TRBJ1-5; no clear D gene. Trimming removed 1 base from V and 2 bases from J, with 12 bases in between. CDR1 is SEHNR and CDR2 is FQNEAQ in the germline V gene (reference sequence). CDR3 length equals 16 residues. The chain's CDR3 is CASSLGYGRGNQPQHF. Written as DNA, the CDR3 is TGTGCCAGCAGCTTAGGGTACGGGAGAGGCAATCAGCCCCAGCATTTT. Full variable domain (rest looked up from reference TRBV7-9 and TRBJ1-5): DTGVSQNPRHKITKRGQNVTFRCDPISEHNRLYWYRQTLGQGPEFLTYFQNEAQLEKSRLLSDRFSAERPKGSFSTLEIQRTEQGDSAMYLCASSLGYGRGNQPQHFGDGTRLSIL.